This T cell receptor (beta chain) was found in a study of control samples from healthy donors and cancer patients. Sequenced by immunoSEQ multiplex PCR; TCRdb stores in-frame clones only, minus some. The sample lists about 190,000 clones; approximately 91% were seen once. Sequencing used blood. The sequence was obtained from a man aged 25 to 40 in good health.

The CDR3 loop reads CASSLATVRDYGYTF. DNA of the CDR3: TGTGCCAGCAGCTTGGCCACGGTCAGGGACTATGGCTACACCTTC. V gene TRBV5-5 combines with J gene TRBJ1-2; perhaps TRBD1 as D (5 bases). The CDR3 covers 15 residues. Trimming removed 0 bases at V and 3 bases at J, with 12 bases between. CDR1 is SGHKS and CDR2 is YYEKEE in the germline V gene (reference sequence).